The 12 T cell receptor beta chains given below trace back to one sample, sequenced in a study of T cell responses to AZD1222 COVID-19 vaccine. Clones were sequenced by immunoSEQ multiplex PCR, and TCRdb holds only the in-frame ones, with some missing. The table lists 150,000 to 200,000 clones, less than 95% of them singletons. The sequencing used peripheral blood, collected 28 days after the second AZD1222 dose. The receptors derive from an adult who received the AZD1222 COVID-19 vaccine.

V and J are TRBV6-1 and TRBJ1-3; the D is unclear. V was pared by 2 bases and J by 4 bases, with 12 bases between. The CDR3 is 15 amino acids. The germline CDR1 and CDR2 sequences are MNHNS and SASEGT. The CDR3 is CASSERGSFGNTIYF. CDR3 nucleotides: TGTGCCAGCAGTGAACGAGGCAGCTTCGGAAACACCATATATTTT.

The gene calls are TRBV7-3 and TRBJ2-2; no clear D gene. The CDR3 is 13 amino acids. CDR1 is SGHTA, CDR2 FQGTGA, per germline. V dropped 4 bases and J dropped 4 bases, with 7 bases sitting between them. Written as DNA, the CDR3 is TGTGCCAGCAGCTACAGAATCACCGGGGAGCTGTTTTTT. Translated, it gives CASSYRITGELFF.

On this clone itself: Other DNA sequences in the same sample also yield this CDR3. This rearrangement joins TRBV2 to TRBJ2-7; D perhaps matches TRBD1 (6 bases). V shed 6 bases and J shed 0 bases, with 15 bases lying between them. This CDR3 contains 15 residues. CDR1 and CDR2 (germline): SNHLY, FYNNEI. Here the CDR3 reads CASRARDKSSYEQYF. DNA of the CDR3: TGTGCCAGCAGAGCCCGGGACAAGAGCTCCTACGAGCAGTACTTC. Full variable domain (outside the CDR3, taken from reference TRBV2 and TRBJ2-7): EPEVTQTPSHQVTQMGQEVILRCVPISNHLYFYWYRQILGQKVEFLVSFYNNEISEKSEIFDDQFSVERPDGSNFTLKIRSTKLEDSAMYFCASRARDKSSYEQYFGPGTRLTVT.

The CDR3 DNA sequence: TGTGCCAGCTCGCTAACCCGACAGGGTTCACCCCTCCACTTT. Translating it yields CASSLTRQGSPLHF. The chain links TRBV2 to TRBJ1-6; 7 bases map to TRBD1. Germline loops: CDR1 SNHLY, CDR2 FYNNEI. The J segment lost 9 bases and the V segment lost 8 bases, leaving 10 bases of the junction unmatched. The CDR3 runs to 14 residues.

The rearrangement joins TRBV27 to TRBJ1-2; D uncertain. V was shortened by 4 bases and J by 4 bases, with 10 bases between the two germline ends. This CDR3 is built from 13 residues. The germline gives CDR1 MNHEY, CDR2 SMNVEV (reference sequence). The CDR3 sequence: CASSSGPRYGYTF. CDR3 coding DNA: TGTGCCAGCAGTTCCGGGCCGCGCTATGGCTACACCTTC.

The V call is TRBV7-9, the J call TRBJ2-7; D may be TRBD2 (5 bases). Trimming stripped 2 bases from V and 6 bases from J, with 14 bases between. Looked up from germline, CDR1 is SEHNR and CDR2 is FQNEAQ (reference sequence). CDR3 size: 14 residues. CDR3 protein: CASSLPTSPFEQYF. CDR3 DNA: TGTGCCAGCAGCTTACCAACTAGTCCGTTCGAGCAGTACTTC.

The rearrangement uses TRBV19 and TRBJ2-3, with D perhaps TRBD2 (6 bases). The V end was cut by 5 bases, the J end by 5 bases, with 14 bases between. Germline V gene sequence: CDR1 LNHDA, CDR2 SQIVND (reference sequence). This CDR3 has 14 amino acids. In DNA, the CDR3 is TGTGCCAGTAGTCTTGGGGGGAGTGGAGATACGCAGTATTTT. It specifies CASSLGGSGDTQYF.

The rearrangement joins TRBV30 to TRBJ1-1; D ambiguous. The V end lost 0 bases, the J end lost 1 base, and 6 bases lay between the germline ends. Germline loops: CDR1 GTSNPN, CDR2 SVGIG (reference sequence). This CDR3 spans 13 amino acids. CDR3 DNA sequence: TGTGCCTGGAGTGTTGCCCGGAACACTGAAGCTTTCTTT. Translation gives CAWSVARNTEAFF.

The gene calls are TRBV11-2 and TRBJ1-1; D might be TRBD1 (6 bases). Trimming shortened V by 3 bases and J by 3 bases, and 17 bases separated the two germline ends. This CDR3 has 16 residues. Looked up from germline, CDR1 is SGHAT and CDR2 is FQNNGV. The CDR3 here is CASSFTGGGPYTEAFF. CDR3 nucleotides: TGTGCCAGCAGCTTTACGGGCGGGGGGCCGTACACTGAAGCTTTCTTT.

J is TRBJ1-1 and V is TRBV5-6; 9 bases are shared with TRBD1. Germline trimming cut 3 bases from V and 1 base from J; bases unmatched to any gene: 4. Germline CDR1 and CDR2: SGHDT and YYEEEE. CDR3 length equals 15 residues. CDR3 nucleotide sequence: TGTGCCAGCAGCTCACCGGGACAGGGGAACACTGAAGCTTTCTTT. Translated: CASSSPGQGNTEAFF.

The genes are TRBV5-1 and TRBJ2-1, with D possibly TRBD2 on 6 matching bases. CDR1 and CDR2 (germline): SGHRS, YFSETQ. Trimming took off 5 bases at V and 9 bases at J, with 18 bases between the two ends. There are 14 residues in the CDR3. CDR3 sequence reads: CASSFLPNSGEQFF. The CDR3 bases are TGCGCCAGCAGTTTCCTGCCTAATAGCGGTGAGCAGTTCTTC.

The V call is TRBV24-1, the J call TRBJ2-3; 7 bases map to TRBD2. J gave up 1 base and V 7 bases, and 4 bases lay outside the gene matches. The CDR3 runs to 14 residues. The germline gives CDR1 KGHDR, CDR2 SFDVKD. The CDR3 region has the DNA TGTGCCACCAGCCTAAGCGGGGGCACAGATACGCAGTATTTT. This encodes CATSLSGGTDTQYF.